This T cell receptor (beta chain) was identified during a study of Ad26.COV2.S vaccination and SARS-CoV-2 variants. Turning to the study itself: Participants got Ad26.COV2.S intramuscularly, once or twice 56 days apart.

The method was immunoSEQ multiplex PCR; TCRdb's version includes in-frame clones alone and lacks a portion of them. The sample has about 400,000 clones; 70% to 90% are singletons. The study, taken as a whole, reports: Similar non-spike TCR breadth was seen in vaccine and placebo recipients.

Regarding this clone: Its target is not known.

Treatment: roughly 20 received Ad26.COV2.S at low or high dose, single or two shots; about five received placebo; per-sample allocation not given. Sample collection was performed on day 63 after the first vaccine or placebo injection. The TCR was taken from a person between 18 and 60 years old who received the Ad26.COV2.S COVID-19 vaccine or a placebo. The material sequenced was peripheral blood, taken in a trial of Ad26.COV2.S vaccine versus placebo.

The CDR3 nucleotides are TGTGCCAGCAGTTCGGCCCGGGTGGGCTCCTACGAGCAGTACTTC. Translation: CASSSARVGSYEQYF. The chain recombines TRBV6-2 or TRBV6-3 with TRBJ2-7; D unclear. Between the trimmed V and J ends, which lost 4 bases and 0 bases, there was a span of 13 bases. Germline CDR1 MNHEY, CDR2 SVGEGT. CDR3 size: 15 residues.